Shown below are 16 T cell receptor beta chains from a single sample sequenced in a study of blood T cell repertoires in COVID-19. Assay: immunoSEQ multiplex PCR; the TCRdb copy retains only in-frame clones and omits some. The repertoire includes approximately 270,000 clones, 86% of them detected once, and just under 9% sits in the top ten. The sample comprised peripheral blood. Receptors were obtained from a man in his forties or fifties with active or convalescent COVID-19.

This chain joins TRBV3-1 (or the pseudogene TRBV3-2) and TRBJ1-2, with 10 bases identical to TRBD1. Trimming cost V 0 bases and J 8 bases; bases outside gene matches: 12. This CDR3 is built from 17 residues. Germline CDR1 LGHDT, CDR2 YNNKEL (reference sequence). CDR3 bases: TGTGCCAGCAGCCAAGATCTCAATGACAGGGGGCGCCGGGGCTACACCTTC. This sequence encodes CASSQDLNDRGRRGYTF.

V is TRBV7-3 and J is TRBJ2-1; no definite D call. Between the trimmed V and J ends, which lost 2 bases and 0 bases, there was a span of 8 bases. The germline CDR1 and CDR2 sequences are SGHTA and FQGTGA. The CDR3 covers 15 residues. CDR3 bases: TGTGCCAGCAGCTTAGTCAAGAGCTCCTACAATGAGCAGTTCTTC. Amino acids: CASSLVKSSYNEQFF.

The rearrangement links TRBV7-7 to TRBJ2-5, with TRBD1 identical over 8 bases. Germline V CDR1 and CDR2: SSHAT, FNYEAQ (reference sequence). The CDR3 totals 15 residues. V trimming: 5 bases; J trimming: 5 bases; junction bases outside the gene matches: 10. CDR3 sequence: CASSPVQGGGETQYF. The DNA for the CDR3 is TGTGCCAGCAGCCCCGTACAGGGGGGCGGGGAGACCCAGTACTTC.

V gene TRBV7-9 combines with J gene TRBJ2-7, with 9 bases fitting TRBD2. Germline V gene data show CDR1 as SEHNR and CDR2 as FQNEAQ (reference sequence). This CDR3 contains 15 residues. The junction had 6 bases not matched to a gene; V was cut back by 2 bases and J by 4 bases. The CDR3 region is CASSLRAGGGYEQYF. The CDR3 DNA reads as TGTGCCAGCAGCTTACGAGCGGGAGGAGGGTACGAGCAGTACTTC.

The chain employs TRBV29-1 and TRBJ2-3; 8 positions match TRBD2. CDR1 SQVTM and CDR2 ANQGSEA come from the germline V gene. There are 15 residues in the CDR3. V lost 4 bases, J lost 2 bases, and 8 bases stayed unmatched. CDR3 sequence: CSVGVLAEYTDTQYF. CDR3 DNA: TGCAGCGTTGGAGTACTAGCGGAGTACACAGATACGCAGTATTTT.

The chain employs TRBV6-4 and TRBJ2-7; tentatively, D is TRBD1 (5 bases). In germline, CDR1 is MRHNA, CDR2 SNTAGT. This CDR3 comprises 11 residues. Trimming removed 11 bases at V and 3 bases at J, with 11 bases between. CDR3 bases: TGTGCCCAGCAGGGCAACTACGAGCAGTACTTC. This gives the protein CAQQGNYEQYF.

The CDR3 DNA follows: TGTGCCAGCAGCCCCCGGGACAGGCCTTTCCCGGCTGGGGCCAACGTCCTGACTTTC. Translating gives CASSPRDRPFPAGANVLTF. This chain joins TRBV7-2 and TRBJ2-6, with 8 bases identical to TRBD1. This CDR3 is built from 19 residues. From germline, CDR1 is SGHTA and CDR2 FQGNSA. V lost 5 bases and J lost 2; bases outside the gene matches: 14.

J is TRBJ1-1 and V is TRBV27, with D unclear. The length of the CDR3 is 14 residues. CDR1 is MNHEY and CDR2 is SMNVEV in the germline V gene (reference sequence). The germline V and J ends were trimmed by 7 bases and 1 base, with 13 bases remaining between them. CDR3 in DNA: TGTGCCAGCACTCAATTGGGAGAGAACACTGAAGCTTTCTTT. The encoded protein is CASTQLGENTEAFF.

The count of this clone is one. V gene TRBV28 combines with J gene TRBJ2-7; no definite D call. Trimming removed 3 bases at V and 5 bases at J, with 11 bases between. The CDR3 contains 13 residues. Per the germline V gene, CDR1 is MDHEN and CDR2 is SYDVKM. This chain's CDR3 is CASSLLGRHEQYF. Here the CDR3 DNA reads TGTGCCAGCAGTTTGCTAGGTAGGCACGAGCAGTACTTC.

This CDR3 reads CASSQEGTGVEPGVSTDTQYF. The CDR3 DNA reads as TGTGCCAGCAGCCAAGAGGGGACAGGCGTCGAGCCGGGGGTGAGCACAGATACGCAGTATTTT. This chain joins TRBV3-1 (or the pseudogene TRBV3-2) and TRBJ2-3; TRBD1 aligns across 8 bases. The length of the CDR3 is 21 residues. The V gene's germline CDR1 is LGHDT and CDR2 YNNKEL (reference sequence). J was trimmed by 0 bases and V by 0 bases; bases with no gene match: 17.

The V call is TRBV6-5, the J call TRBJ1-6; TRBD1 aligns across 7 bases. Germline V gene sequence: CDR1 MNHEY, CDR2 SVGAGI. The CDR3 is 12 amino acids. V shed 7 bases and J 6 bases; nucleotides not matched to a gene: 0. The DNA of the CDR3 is TGTGCCAGCAACAGGGGTAATTCACCCCTCCACTTT. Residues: CASNRGNSPLHF.

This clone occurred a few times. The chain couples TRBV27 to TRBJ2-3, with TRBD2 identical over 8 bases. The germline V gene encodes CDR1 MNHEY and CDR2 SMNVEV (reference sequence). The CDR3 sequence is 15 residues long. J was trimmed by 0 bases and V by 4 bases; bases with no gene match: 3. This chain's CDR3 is CASSSSSGSTDTQYF. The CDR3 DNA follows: TGTGCCAGCAGTTCCTCTAGCGGGAGCACAGATACGCAGTATTTT.

CDR3 nucleotide sequence: TGTGCCAGCAGCTCTCACAGGGGATCAGAGACCCAGTACTTC. This encodes CASSSHRGSETQYF. The chain joins TRBV14 to TRBJ2-5, with 7 positions matching TRBD1. The germline V gene encodes CDR1 SGHDN and CDR2 FVKESK. V trimming: 5 bases; J trimming: 4 bases; junction bases outside the gene matches: 7. The CDR3 totals 14 residues.

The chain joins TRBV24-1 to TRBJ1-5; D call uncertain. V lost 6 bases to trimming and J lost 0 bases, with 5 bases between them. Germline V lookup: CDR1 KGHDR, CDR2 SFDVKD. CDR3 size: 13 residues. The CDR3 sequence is CATSQNSNQPQHF. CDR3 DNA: TGTGCCACCAGTCAGAATAGCAATCAGCCCCAGCATTTT.

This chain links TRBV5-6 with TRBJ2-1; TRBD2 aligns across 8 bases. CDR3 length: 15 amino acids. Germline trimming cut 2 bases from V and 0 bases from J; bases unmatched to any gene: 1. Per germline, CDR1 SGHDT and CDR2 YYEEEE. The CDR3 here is CASSFAGGSYNEQFF. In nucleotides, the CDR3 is TGTGCCAGCAGCTTCGCGGGGGGCTCCTACAATGAGCAGTTCTTC.

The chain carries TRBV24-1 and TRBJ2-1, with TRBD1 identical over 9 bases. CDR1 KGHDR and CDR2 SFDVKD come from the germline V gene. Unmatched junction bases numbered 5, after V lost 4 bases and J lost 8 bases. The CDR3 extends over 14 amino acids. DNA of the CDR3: TGTGCCACCAGTGAAGTTGACAGGGGGTATGAGCAGTTCTTC. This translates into CATSEVDRGYEQFF.